These T cell receptor beta chains were read from a single sample in a study of blood T cells in healthy people across ages. In TCRdb, the 5' RACE reads were re-called with MiXCR into one record per CDR3 protein. The sample shows about 650,000 distinct CDR3 sequences, roughly 30% of them seen only once. The sequenced material came from blood. Receptors originate from an elderly woman in good health. Both conserved end residues are part of each CDR3. Each record gives: J gene, clone size, V gene, CDR3 protein. Expanded clones are given a class, and other clones once, few, many or no size at all.

j_call: TRBJ2-7; clone_size: NA; v_call: TRBV5-5; cdr3_aa: CASTLSQGSYEQYF
j_call: TRBJ2-5; clone_size: NA; v_call: TRBV14; cdr3_aa: CASSQIQGVQETQYF
j_call: TRBJ1-1; clone_size: few; v_call: TRBV6-6; cdr3_aa: CASSYRASRTEAFF
j_call: TRBJ2-1; clone_size: many; v_call: TRBV7-3; cdr3_aa: CASSRLTGNNEQFF
j_call: TRBJ1-5; clone_size: NA; v_call: TRBV6-1; cdr3_aa: CATWDGLSNQPQHF
j_call: TRBJ2-5; clone_size: many; v_call: TRBV30; cdr3_aa: CAWSVTGGTQYF
j_call: TRBJ1-4; clone_size: few; v_call: TRBV7-7; cdr3_aa: CASSFQLNEKLFF
j_call: TRBJ1-6; clone_size: few; v_call: TRBV7-8; cdr3_aa: CASSLQTYNSPLHF
j_call: TRBJ2-2; clone_size: few; v_call: TRBV5-5; cdr3_aa: CASSLGVSVKAFTGELFF
j_call: TRBJ2-5; clone_size: many; v_call: TRBV20-1; cdr3_aa: CSARDYRIKETQYF
j_call: TRBJ2-6; clone_size: many; v_call: TRBV7-2; cdr3_aa: CASSLSLGGANVLTF
j_call: TRBJ2-7; clone_size: few; v_call: TRBV9; cdr3_aa: CASSGSSGGERYF
j_call: TRBJ2-1; clone_size: NA; v_call: TRBV24-1; cdr3_aa: CAASGRTSGANEQFF
j_call: TRBJ1-5; clone_size: few; v_call: TRBV7-9; cdr3_aa: CASSKEWGRNSNQPQHF
j_call: TRBJ1-5; clone_size: NA; v_call: TRBV6-5; cdr3_aa: CASSPVRTLGSNQPQHF
j_call: TRBJ2-2; clone_size: NA; v_call: TRBV5-1; cdr3_aa: CASSLAQANTGELFF